Given below is one T cell receptor beta chain in context. The source of the sample is a study of CD8+CD57+ T cells in acquired aplastic anemia. Across the study: CD4+ and CD8+ cells, once sorted, gave DNA averaging approximately 3 ug.

CDR3 size: 11 residues. The germline V gene encodes CDR1 SQVTM and CDR2 ANQGSEA. V dropped 8 bases and J dropped 4 bases, with 11 bases sitting between them. Both TCR beta VDJ combination and CDR3 sequence profiling were carried out. Genomic DNA was the template for this profiling. TCRdb used MiXCR to reprocess the reads, holding one entry per CDR3 protein. The sample shows 350,000 to 450,000 distinct CDR3 sequences, around 72% of them seen only once. J is TRBJ1-1 and V is TRBV29-1, with D hard to call. The specimen sequenced was sorted CD4+, CD8+, or CD8+CD57+ T cells (not recorded which) from PBMCs. The source of this sequence is a human donor in good health, serving as a control. The CDR3 coding sequence is TGCAGCTACCATCGCGGCACTGAAGCTTTCTTT. Translation gives CSYHRGTEAFF.